The 28 T cell receptor beta chains in this list originate from one sample, sequenced in a study of blood T cell repertoires in COVID-19. Some clones are missing from TCRdb's copy, which holds only in-frame ones; the method was immunoSEQ multiplex PCR. The sample carries approximately 260,000 clones, over 75% recorded once. Material: peripheral blood. These receptors came from a woman aged 70 to 79 with COVID-19, enrolled during active disease.

V and J are TRBV6-1 and TRBJ1-5; tentatively, D is TRBD1 (6 bases). The CDR3 totals 14 residues. Per the germline V gene, CDR1 is MNHNS and CDR2 is SASEGT. The ends were cut back, 2 bases at V and 3 bases at J, with 8 bases in the middle. The CDR3 DNA follows: TGTGCCAGCAGTGAAAGGGACATCAATCAGCCCCAGCATTTT. Its protein is CASSERDINQPQHF.

This clone was recorded once. The gene calls are TRBV6-2 or TRBV6-3 and TRBJ2-3, with D maybe TRBD2 (6 bases). This CDR3 region has 15 residues. V gave up 3 bases and J gave up 2 bases, with 12 bases separating them. CDR1 is MNHEY and CDR2 is SVGEGT in the germline V gene. The CDR3: CASSYLGTDTDTQYF. CDR3 DNA sequence: TGTGCCAGCAGTTATCTCGGGACTGACACAGATACGCAGTATTTT.

The chain has TRBV28 and TRBJ2-3; 8 bases map to TRBD2. The length of the CDR3 is 12 residues. Germline loops: CDR1 MDHEN, CDR2 SYDVKM. V dropped 5 bases and J dropped 10; count of bases not matched to a gene: 5. The CDR3 protein is CASSLTGGAQYF. The CDR3 DNA is TGTGCCAGCAGTCTTACGGGGGGGGCGCAGTATTTT.

The chain employs TRBV6-2 or TRBV6-3 and TRBJ2-7; 9 nucleotides match TRBD1. Trimming took 5 bases from V and 7 from J; bases not matched to a gene: 12. Germline values: CDR1 MNHEY, CDR2 SVGEGT. The CDR3 contains 15 residues. The CDR3 loop is CASSISGTGSREQYF. The DNA for the CDR3 is TGTGCCAGCAGTATTTCCGGGACAGGGTCACGGGAGCAGTACTTC.

The chain employs TRBV9 and TRBJ1-2; 7 bases are shared with TRBD1. V was clipped by 0 bases and J by 8 bases; unmatched bases: 7. The CDR3 consists of 14 residues. Germline-derived CDR1 and CDR2 are SGDLS and YYNGEE. CDR3 bases: TGTGCCAGCAGCGTAGCTCAGGGGGGCTGGGGCTACACCTTC. This translates into CASSVAQGGWGYTF.

There are a few counts of this clone. CDR3 sequence reads: CAISPLGGAGQPQHF. In nucleotides, the CDR3 is TGTGCCATCAGTCCCTTAGGAGGGGCCGGTCAGCCCCAGCATTTT. The chain carries TRBV10-3 and TRBJ1-5; tentative D call: TRBD1 (5 bases). The V gene's germline CDR1 is ENHRY and CDR2 SYGVKD. Between the trimmed V and J ends, which lost 5 bases and 6 bases, there was a span of 17 bases. The CDR3 consists of 15 residues.

The chain is built from TRBV24-1 and TRBJ1-3; the D gene is possibly TRBD1 (5 bases). CDR1 and CDR2 from the germline V gene are KGHDR and SFDVKD. This CDR3 spans 17 amino acids. Trimming took off 1 base at V and 0 bases at J, with 12 bases between the two ends. The CDR3 region is CATSDFGALNSGNTIYF. CDR3 DNA sequence: TGTGCCACCAGTGATTTTGGGGCCCTGAACTCTGGAAACACCATATATTTT.

This chain joins TRBV7-2 and TRBJ2-4; perhaps TRBD2 as D (6 bases). V lost 3 bases and J lost 6, with 18 bases in between. Looked up from germline, CDR1 is SGHTA and CDR2 is FQGNSA. This CDR3 region has 16 residues. CDR3 DNA: TGTGCCAGCAGCTTGGACTACCGGGACTGGGGAAACATTCAGTACTTC. This sequence encodes CASSLDYRDWGNIQYF.

Here the CDR3 reads CSVGQGAGEKLFF. CDR3 DNA sequence: TGCAGCGTTGGACAGGGGGCGGGTGAAAAACTGTTTTTT. The chain has TRBV29-1 and TRBJ1-4; 10 nucleotides line up with TRBD1. This CDR3 is 13 amino acids long. After removal of 4 bases from V and 7 bases from J, the junction contained 3 bases not matched to a gene. Germline V lookup: CDR1 SQVTM, CDR2 ANQGSEA.

This chain links TRBV9 with TRBJ1-6; possible D gene TRBD1, 5 bases. Germline-derived CDR1 and CDR2 are SGDLS and YYNGEE. CDR3 length: 15 residues. V was cut by 2 bases and J by 6 bases, with 12 bases left in between. The CDR3 loop is CASSVGGVSNSPLHF. The CDR3 region has the DNA TGTGCCAGCAGCGTCGGGGGGGTATCTAATTCACCCCTCCACTTT.

The rearrangement joins TRBV6-5 to TRBJ2-7; TRBD1 agrees at 7 bases. Germline-derived CDR1 and CDR2 are MNHEY and SVGAGI. V trimming: 6 bases; J trimming: 3 bases; junction bases outside the gene matches: 2. CDR3 length: 12 amino acids. CDR3 coding DNA: TGTGCCAGCAGAGACAGGGACTACGAGCAGTACTTC. Its protein is CASRDRDYEQYF.

The chain links TRBV6-6 to TRBJ2-1, with D unresolved. The V end lost 0 bases, the J end lost 5 bases, and 11 bases lay between the germline ends. The germline CDR1 and CDR2 sequences are MNHNY and SVGAGI (reference sequence). The CDR3 runs to 15 residues. In DNA, the CDR3 is TGTGCCAGCAGTTACTCGATCTCCTACGACAATGAGCAGTTCTTC. It translates to CASSYSISYDNEQFF.

The chain has TRBV3-1 (or the pseudogene TRBV3-2) and TRBJ1-2; TRBD1 aligns across 7 bases. CDR3 size: 14 residues. Germline assignment: CDR1 LGHDT and CDR2 YNNKEL (reference sequence). Trimming removed 8 bases from V and 4 bases from J; junction bases left unmatched: 10. CDR3 nucleotides: TGTGCCAGCTCGAGATCGGGACAGTCCTATGGCTACACCTTC. Translated, it gives CASSRSGQSYGYTF.

The rearrangement joins TRBV19 to TRBJ1-1; TRBD1 aligns across 10 bases. After removal of 1 base from V and 10 bases from J, the junction contained 6 bases not matched to a gene. The CDR3 is made up of 14 amino acids. Germline CDR1 is LNHDA and CDR2 is SQIVND (reference sequence). CDR3: CASSIGGTGVRAFF. As DNA, the CDR3 is TGTGCCAGTAGTATAGGAGGGACAGGGGTGCGAGCTTTCTTT.

The rearrangement links TRBV4-3 to TRBJ1-2; TRBD1 is a possible D gene (5 bases). Germline V gene sequence: CDR1 LGHNA, CDR2 YSLEER. This CDR3 has 15 residues. Deletions cut 1 base from V and 4 bases from J, with 13 bases between. Here the CDR3 reads CASSQGYDSSYGYTF. Written as DNA, the CDR3 is TGCGCCAGCAGCCAAGGTTATGACAGCTCCTATGGCTACACCTTC.

This chain connects TRBV28 to TRBJ2-7; tentatively, D is TRBD2 (5 bases). V was pared by 6 bases and J by 7 bases, with 10 bases between. Germline CDR1 reads MDHEN; CDR2 reads SYDVKM. CDR3 length equals 11 residues. CDR3 residues: CASRTSGEQYF. The CDR3 bases are TGTGCCAGCAGGACGTCGGGGGAGCAGTACTTC.

The chain combines TRBV28 with TRBJ1-4; TRBD1 aligns across 7 bases. V lost 5 bases and J lost 5; bases outside the gene matches: 2. The CDR3 sequence is 13 residues long. Germline V gene lookup returns CDR1 MDHEN and CDR2 SYDVKM. CDR3 nucleotide sequence: TGTGCCAGCAGTACAGGGGCGAATGAAAAACTGTTTTTT. Protein sequence: CASSTGANEKLFF.

The rearrangement links TRBV13 to TRBJ2-2, with 8 nucleotides matching TRBD1. Germline assignment: CDR1 PRHDT and CDR2 FYEKMQ (reference sequence). The ends lost 8 bases at V and 7 bases at J; junction bases unmatched: 6. The CDR3 contains 13 residues. Here the CDR3 reads CASGQDRGGELFF. The CDR3 nucleotides are TGTGCCAGCGGACAAGACAGGGGCGGGGAGCTGTTTTTT.

The V gene is TRBV5-4, the J gene TRBJ1-1, with D unresolved. Per germline, CDR1 SGHNT and CDR2 YYREEE (reference sequence). The CDR3 is 14 amino acids. V lost 3 bases and J lost 7, with 16 bases in between. CDR3 sequence: CASSYTQTTVEAFF. As DNA, the CDR3 is TGTGCCAGCAGCTACACACAGACCACGGTTGAAGCTTTCTTT.

The chain couples TRBV4-3 to TRBJ2-3; possible D gene TRBD1, 5 bases. From germline, CDR1 is LGHNA and CDR2 YSLEER. V dropped 4 bases and J dropped 0 bases, with 11 bases sitting between them. CDR3 size: 15 residues. CDR3 coding DNA: TGCGCCAGCAGCCGCGACAGCACTAGCACAGATACGCAGTATTTT. Amino acid sequence: CASSRDSTSTDTQYF.

V and J are TRBV7-9 and TRBJ2-7; 10 bases align to TRBD1. The CDR3 is 14 amino acids. V shed 7 bases and J 4 bases; nucleotides not matched to a gene: 7. Germline CDR1 reads SEHNR; CDR2 reads FQNEAQ (reference sequence). The CDR3 coding sequence is TGTGCCAGCATAGGACAGGGGGTAGGGTACGAGCAGTACTTC. It specifies CASIGQGVGYEQYF.

This clone occurred a few times. The CDR3 loop is CASRQASSYEQYF. CDR3 DNA: TGCGCCAGCAGACAGGCGAGCTCCTACGAGCAGTACTTC. The rearrangement joins TRBV5-1 to TRBJ2-7; tentative D call: TRBD1 (5 bases). Trimming pared 5 bases from V and 0 bases from J, leaving 9 bases between. The CDR3 sequence is 13 residues long. Germline V gives CDR1 SGHRS, CDR2 YFSETQ. Supplemented by reference TRBV5-1 and TRBJ2-7, the full variable domain reads KAGVTQTPRYLIKTRGQQVTLSCSPISGHRSVSWYQQTPGQGLQFLFEYFSETQRNKGNFPGRFSGRQFSNSRSEMNVSTLELGDSALYLCASRQASSYEQYFGPGTRLTVT.

This chain connects TRBV5-1 to TRBJ1-2; D is possibly TRBD1 (6 bases). The germline V gene encodes CDR1 SGHRS and CDR2 YFSETQ. The CDR3 extends over 15 amino acids. Trimming cost V 6 bases and J 7 bases, with 22 bases left between them. The CDR3 DNA follows: TGCGCCAGCACAAGGGACGGCCGCCAGGGGCTTGGCTACACCTTC. Its translation is CASTRDGRQGLGYTF.

The rearrangement links TRBV27 to TRBJ1-4; TRBD1 matches at 7 bases. The ends lost 11 bases at V and 4 bases at J; junction bases unmatched: 1. Germline V CDR1 and CDR2: MNHEY, SMNVEV (reference sequence). CDR3 length: 11 residues. Here the CDR3 DNA reads TGTGCCGCAGGGGGTAATGAAAAACTGTTTTTT. Residues: CAAGGNEKLFF.

The chain combines TRBV2 with TRBJ1-1, with 7 nucleotides matching TRBD1. V lost 4 bases, J lost 10 bases, and 18 bases stayed unmatched. The length of the CDR3 is 16 residues. The germline CDR1 and CDR2 sequences are SNHLY and FYNNEI. CDR3 in amino acids: CASSAPGGGVHGLAFF. CDR3 coding DNA: TGTGCCAGCAGTGCCCCAGGAGGGGGCGTCCATGGGTTAGCTTTCTTT.

V usage is TRBV7-3 and J usage is TRBJ1-1; 7 bases fit TRBD1. The CDR3 totals 17 residues. The junction had 10 bases not matched to a gene; V was cut back by 2 bases and J by 1 base. CDR1 SGHTA and CDR2 FQGTGA come from the germline V gene. The CDR3 spells CASSLYHSGQKNTEAFF. CDR3 sequence (DNA): TGTGCCAGCAGCTTATATCATTCGGGACAGAAGAACACTGAAGCTTTCTTT.

The chain uses TRBV5-1 and TRBJ1-1; D perhaps matches TRBD1 (6 bases). This CDR3 spans 13 amino acids. From germline, CDR1 is SGHRS and CDR2 YFSETQ. Trimming stripped 5 bases from V and 5 bases from J, with 13 bases between. The CDR3 region is CASRVGRGTEAFF. As DNA, the CDR3 is TGCGCCAGCAGGGTGGGCAGGGGAACTGAAGCTTTCTTT. The full variable domain, with the rest looked up from reference TRBV5-1 and TRBJ1-1, is KAGVTQTPRYLIKTRGQQVTLSCSPISGHRSVSWYQQTPGQGLQFLFEYFSETQRNKGNFPGRFSGRQFSNSRSEMNVSTLELGDSALYLCASRVGRGTEAFFGQGTRLTVV.

The chain combines TRBV7-2 with TRBJ1-5; 12 bases map to TRBD1. CDR1 SGHTA and CDR2 FQGNSA come from the germline V gene. Trimming cost V 8 bases and J 7 bases; bases outside gene matches: 18. This CDR3 comprises 18 residues. CDR3 in amino acids: CASSGTGGGLIGGQPQHF. The DNA of the CDR3 is TGTGCCAGCTCCGGGACAGGGGGCGGTCTAATCGGCGGACAGCCCCAGCATTTT.